The clone carrying this TCR beta chain has a handful of counts. V was pared by 5 bases and J by 11 bases, with 27 bases between. Per germline, CDR1 LGHNA and CDR2 YNFKEQ. CDR3 length equals 16 residues. The entry originates in a study of blood T cells in healthy people across ages. Primed by a sample-barcoded 5' primer and a J-beta primer mix, a second PCR proceeded for about 7 to 12 cycles. Sequencing recovered at least 3 million CDR3-containing paired-end reads from each sample. MiXCR, run by TCRdb on the 5' RACE reads, gives a single entry per CDR3 protein. The sample lists 450,000 to 700,000 distinct CDR3 sequences; approximately 25% were seen once.

This rearrangement joins TRBV4-2 to TRBJ2-5; D could derive from TRBD1 or TRBD2 (5 bases each). Sequenced: blood. This sequence originates from a woman between 65 and 79 years old in good health. CDR3 DNA: TGTGCCAGCAGCAAACCCGGGACGTCTCAAATAAGGGAGCAGTACTTC. This codes for CASSKPGTSQIREQYF.